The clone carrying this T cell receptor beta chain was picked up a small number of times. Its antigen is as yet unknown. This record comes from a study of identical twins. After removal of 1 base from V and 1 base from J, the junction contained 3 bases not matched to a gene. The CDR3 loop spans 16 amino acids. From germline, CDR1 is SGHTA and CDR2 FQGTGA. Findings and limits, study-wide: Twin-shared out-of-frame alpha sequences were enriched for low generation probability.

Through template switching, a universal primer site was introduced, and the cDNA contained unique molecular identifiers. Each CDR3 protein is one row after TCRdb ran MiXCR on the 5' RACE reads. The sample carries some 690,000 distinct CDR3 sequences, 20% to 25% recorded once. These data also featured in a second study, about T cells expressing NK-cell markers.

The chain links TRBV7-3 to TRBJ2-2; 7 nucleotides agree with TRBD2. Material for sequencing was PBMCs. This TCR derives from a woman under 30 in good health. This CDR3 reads CASSLMGLQNTGELFF. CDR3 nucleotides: TGTGCCAGCAGCTTAATGGGACTACAGAACACCGGGGAGCTGTTTTTT.